The source of this TCR beta chain is a study of T-cell memory formation after mild COVID-19. This clonotype was counted only a few times. Its antigen remains unknown. V lost 2 bases and J lost 4; bases outside the gene matches: 6. This CDR3 contains 15 residues. Germline CDR1 reads KGHSH; CDR2 reads LQKENI. Libraries for TCRalpha and TCRbeta carried sample barcodes and unique molecular identifiers via 5'RACE. In TCRdb, the 5' RACE reads were re-called with MiXCR into one record per CDR3 protein. The sample records 250,000 to 300,000 distinct CDR3 sequences, about a sixth being singletons. General study points: The pre-infection memory compartment contained some responding clones, suggesting cross-reactive memory joined. From day 15 to 85, contracting clones were balanced between CD4 and CD8, whereas later expanders leaned toward CD4+. Clones that contracted clustered mainly in CM and EM if CD4+ and in EMRA if CD8+.

The chain carries TRBV18 and TRBJ2-5, with 8 positions matching TRBD1. The specimen sequenced was PBMCs or a T cell subset sorted from them (not recorded which). The source of this sequence is a man aged 18 to 29 who had mild COVID-19 (a few samples of this study predate the infection). Cell type and time point are not known. The CDR3 sequence is CASSPRTGKGETQYF. DNA of the CDR3: TGTGCCAGCTCACCAAGGACAGGGAAAGGAGAGACCCAGTACTTC.